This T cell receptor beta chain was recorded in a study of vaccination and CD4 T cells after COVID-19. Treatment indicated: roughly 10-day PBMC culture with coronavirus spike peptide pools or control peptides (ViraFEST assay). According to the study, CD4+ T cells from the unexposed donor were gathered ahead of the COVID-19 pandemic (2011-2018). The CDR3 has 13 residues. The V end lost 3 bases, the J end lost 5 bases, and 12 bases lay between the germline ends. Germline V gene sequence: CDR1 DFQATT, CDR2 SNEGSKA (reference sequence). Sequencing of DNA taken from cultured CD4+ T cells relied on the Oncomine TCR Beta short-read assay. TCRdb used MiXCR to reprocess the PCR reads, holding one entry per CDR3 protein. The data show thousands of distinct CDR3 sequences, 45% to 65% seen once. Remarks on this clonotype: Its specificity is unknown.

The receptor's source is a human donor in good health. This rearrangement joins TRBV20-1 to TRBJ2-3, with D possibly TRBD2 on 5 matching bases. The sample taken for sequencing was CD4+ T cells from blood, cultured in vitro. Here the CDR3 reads CSARFASQDTQYF. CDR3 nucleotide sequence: TGCAGTGCTAGGTTCGCTAGCCAAGATACGCAGTATTTT.